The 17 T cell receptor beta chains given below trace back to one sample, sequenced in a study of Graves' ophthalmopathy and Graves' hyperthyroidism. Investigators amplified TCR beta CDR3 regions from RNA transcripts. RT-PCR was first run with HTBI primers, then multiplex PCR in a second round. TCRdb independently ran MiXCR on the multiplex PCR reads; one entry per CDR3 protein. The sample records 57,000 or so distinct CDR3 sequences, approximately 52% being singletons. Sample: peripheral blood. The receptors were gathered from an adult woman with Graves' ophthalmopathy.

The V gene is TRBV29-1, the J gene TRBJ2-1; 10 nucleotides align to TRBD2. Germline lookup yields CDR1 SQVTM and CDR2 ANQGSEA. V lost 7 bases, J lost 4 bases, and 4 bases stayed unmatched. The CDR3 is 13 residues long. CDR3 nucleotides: TGCAGCGCCGGACTAGCGGAATACAATGAGCAGTTCTTC. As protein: CSAGLAEYNEQFF.

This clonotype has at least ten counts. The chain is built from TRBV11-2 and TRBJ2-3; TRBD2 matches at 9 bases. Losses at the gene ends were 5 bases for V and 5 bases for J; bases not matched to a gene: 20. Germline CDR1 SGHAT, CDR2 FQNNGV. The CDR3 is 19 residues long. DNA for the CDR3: TGTGCCAGCAGCCCACGCCGGCTAGCGGGAATCACGGTTGGAGATACGCAGTATTTT. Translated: CASSPRRLAGITVGDTQYF.

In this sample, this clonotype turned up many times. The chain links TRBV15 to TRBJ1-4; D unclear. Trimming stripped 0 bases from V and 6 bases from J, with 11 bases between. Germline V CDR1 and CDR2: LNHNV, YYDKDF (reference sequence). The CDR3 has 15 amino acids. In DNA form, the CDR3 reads TGTGCCACCAGCAGAGATGCTTACGGGGATGAAAAACTGTTTTTT. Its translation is CATSRDAYGDEKLFF.

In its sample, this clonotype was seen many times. CDR3 sequence: CASSYSNTGVGDGYTF. CDR3 DNA sequence: TGTGCCAGCAGTTACTCTAATACAGGGGTGGGAGATGGCTACACCTTC. The chain is built from TRBV6-5 and TRBJ1-2, with 7 bases identical to TRBD1. The length of the CDR3 is 16 residues. CDR1 and CDR2 (germline): MNHEY, SVGAGI. The V segment lost 0 bases and the J segment 6 bases; nucleotides outside the gene matches: 10.

This CDR3 reads CASSLTGQGASPLHEQYF. Written as DNA, the CDR3 is TGTGCCAGCAGCTTAACGGGACAGGGAGCTTCACCCCTCCACGAGCAGTACTTC. The genes are TRBV7-3 and TRBJ2-7; TRBD1 aligns across 9 bases. CDR1 is SGHTA, CDR2 FQGTGA, per germline. This CDR3 is 18 amino acids long. With 0 bases clipped from V and 5 bases from J, the junction kept 14 bases outside the gene matches.

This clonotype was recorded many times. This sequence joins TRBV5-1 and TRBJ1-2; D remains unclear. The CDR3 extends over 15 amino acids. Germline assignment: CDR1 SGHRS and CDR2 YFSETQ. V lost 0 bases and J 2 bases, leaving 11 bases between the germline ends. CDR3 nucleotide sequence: TGCGCCAGCAGCTTGGCGCGACGGGAGAACTATGGCTACACCTTC. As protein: CASSLARRENYGYTF.

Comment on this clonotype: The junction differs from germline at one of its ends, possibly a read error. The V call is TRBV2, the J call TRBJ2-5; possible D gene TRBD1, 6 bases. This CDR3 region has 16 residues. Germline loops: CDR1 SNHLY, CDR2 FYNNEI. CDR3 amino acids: CASLHGTTRDQKTQYF. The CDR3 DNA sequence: TGTGCCAGCCTCCATGGGACAACCCGGGACCAAAAGACCCAGTACTTC.

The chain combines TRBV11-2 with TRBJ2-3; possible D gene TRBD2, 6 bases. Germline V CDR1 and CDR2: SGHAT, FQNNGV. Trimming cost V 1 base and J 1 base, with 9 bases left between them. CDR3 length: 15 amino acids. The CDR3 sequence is CASSLAGARTDTQYF. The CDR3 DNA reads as TGTGCCAGCAGCTTAGCGGGAGCCCGCACAGATACGCAGTATTTT.

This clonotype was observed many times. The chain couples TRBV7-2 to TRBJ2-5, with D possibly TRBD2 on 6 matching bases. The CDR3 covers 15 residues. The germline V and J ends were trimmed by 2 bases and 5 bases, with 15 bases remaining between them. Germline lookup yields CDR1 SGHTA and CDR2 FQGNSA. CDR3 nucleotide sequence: TGTGCCAGCAGCTTATCTACGGGAGTAGGTGAGACCCAGTACTTC. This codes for CASSLSTGVGETQYF.

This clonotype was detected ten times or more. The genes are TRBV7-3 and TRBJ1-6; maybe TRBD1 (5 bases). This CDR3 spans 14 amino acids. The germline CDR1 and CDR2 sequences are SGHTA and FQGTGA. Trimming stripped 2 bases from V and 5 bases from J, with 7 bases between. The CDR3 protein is CASSLQGNNSPLHF. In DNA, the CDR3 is TGTGCCAGCAGCTTACAGGGAAATAATTCACCCCTCCACTTT.

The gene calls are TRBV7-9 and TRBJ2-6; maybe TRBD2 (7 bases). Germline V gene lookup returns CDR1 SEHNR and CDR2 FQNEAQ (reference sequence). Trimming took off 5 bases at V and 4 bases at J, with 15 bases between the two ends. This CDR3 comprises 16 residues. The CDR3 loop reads CASSQGRVAGANVLTF. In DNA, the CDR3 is TGTGCCAGCAGCCAGGGGAGGGTTGCCGGGGCCAACGTCCTGACTTTC.

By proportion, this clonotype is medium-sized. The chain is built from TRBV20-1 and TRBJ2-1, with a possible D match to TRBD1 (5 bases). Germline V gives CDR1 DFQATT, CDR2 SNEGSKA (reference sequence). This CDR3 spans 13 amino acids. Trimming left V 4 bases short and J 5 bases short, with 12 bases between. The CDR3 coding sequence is TGCAGTGCTACAGGACAATACGACAATGAGCAGTTCTTC. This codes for CSATGQYDNEQFF.

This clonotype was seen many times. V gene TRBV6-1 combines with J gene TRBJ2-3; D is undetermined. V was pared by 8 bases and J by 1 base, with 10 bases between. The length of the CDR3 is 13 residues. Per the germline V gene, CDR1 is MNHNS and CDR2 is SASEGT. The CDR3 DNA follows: TGTGCCAGCTTATCAACTCGCACAGATACGCAGTATTTT. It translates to CASLSTRTDTQYF.

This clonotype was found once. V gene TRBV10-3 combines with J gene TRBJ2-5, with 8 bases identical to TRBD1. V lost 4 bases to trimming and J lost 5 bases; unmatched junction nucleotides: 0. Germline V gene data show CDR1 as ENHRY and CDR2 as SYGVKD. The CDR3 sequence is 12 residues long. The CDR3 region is CAISGQGETQYF. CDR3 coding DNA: TGTGCCATCAGTGGACAGGGGGAGACCCAGTACTTC.

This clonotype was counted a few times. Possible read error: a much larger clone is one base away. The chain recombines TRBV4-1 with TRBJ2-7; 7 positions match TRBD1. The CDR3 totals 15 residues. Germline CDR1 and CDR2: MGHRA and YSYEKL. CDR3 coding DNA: TGCGCCAGCGGCCAAGAGAAGGGGGCCGGCTACGAGCAGTACTTC. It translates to CASGQEKGAGYEQYF.

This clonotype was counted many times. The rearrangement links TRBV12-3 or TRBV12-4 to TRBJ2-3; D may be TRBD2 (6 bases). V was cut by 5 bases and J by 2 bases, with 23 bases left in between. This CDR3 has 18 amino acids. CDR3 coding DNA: TGTGCCAGCAGTCCGCGCGCGGGGATACCAACGAACACAGATACGCAGTATTTT. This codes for CASSPRAGIPTNTDTQYF.

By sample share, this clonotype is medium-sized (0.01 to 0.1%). CDR3 sequence (DNA): TGTGCCAGCAGCTTGAATCCGGGTTGGGACACTGAAGCTTTCTTT. It specifies CASSLNPGWDTEAFF. This sequence joins TRBV7-9 and TRBJ1-1; no clear D. CDR1 and CDR2 from the germline V gene are SEHNR and FQNEAQ (reference sequence). This CDR3 has 15 amino acids. V lost 3 bases to trimming and J lost 3 bases, with 14 bases between them.